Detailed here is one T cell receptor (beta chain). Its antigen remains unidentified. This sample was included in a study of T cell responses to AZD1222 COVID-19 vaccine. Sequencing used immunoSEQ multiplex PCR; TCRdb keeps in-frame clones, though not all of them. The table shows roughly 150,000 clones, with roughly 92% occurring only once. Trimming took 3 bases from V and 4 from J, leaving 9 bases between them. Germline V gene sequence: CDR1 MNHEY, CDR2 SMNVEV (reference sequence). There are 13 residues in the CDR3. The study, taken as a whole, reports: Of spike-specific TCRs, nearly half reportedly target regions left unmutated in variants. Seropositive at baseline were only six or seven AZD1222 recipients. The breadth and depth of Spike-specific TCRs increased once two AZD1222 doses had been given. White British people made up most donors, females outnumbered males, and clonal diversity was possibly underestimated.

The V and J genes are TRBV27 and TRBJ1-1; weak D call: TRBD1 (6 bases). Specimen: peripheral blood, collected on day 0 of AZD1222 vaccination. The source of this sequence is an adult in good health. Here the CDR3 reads CASSLGRGTEAFF. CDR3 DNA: TGTGCCAGCAGTTTGGGCAGGGGCACTGAAGCTTTCTTT.